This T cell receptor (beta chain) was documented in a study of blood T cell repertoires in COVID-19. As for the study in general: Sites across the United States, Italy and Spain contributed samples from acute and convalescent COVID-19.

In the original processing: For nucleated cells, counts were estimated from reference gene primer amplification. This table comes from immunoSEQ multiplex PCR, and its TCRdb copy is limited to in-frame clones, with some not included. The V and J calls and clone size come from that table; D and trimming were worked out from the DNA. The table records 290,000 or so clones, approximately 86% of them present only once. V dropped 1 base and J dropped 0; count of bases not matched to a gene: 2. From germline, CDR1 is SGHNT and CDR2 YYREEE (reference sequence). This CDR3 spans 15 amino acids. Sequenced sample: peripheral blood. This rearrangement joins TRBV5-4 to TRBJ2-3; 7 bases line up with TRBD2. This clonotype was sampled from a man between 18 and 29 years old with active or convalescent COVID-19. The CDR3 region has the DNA TGTGCCAGCAGCTTGACTAGCGCTAGCACAGATACGCAGTATTTT. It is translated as CASSLTSASTDTQYF. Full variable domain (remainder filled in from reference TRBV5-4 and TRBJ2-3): ETGVTQSPTHLIKTRGQQVTLRCSSQSGHNTVSWYQQALGQGPQFIFQYYREEENGRGNFPPRFSGLQFPNYSSELNVNALELDDSALYLCASSLTSASTDTQYFGPGTRLTVL.